This TCR beta chain emerged from a study of shared clonotypes between healthy human individuals. This clone appeared a few times. After removal of 7 bases from V and 5 bases from J, the junction contained 6 bases not matched to a gene. The length of the CDR3 is 15 residues. The germline V gene has CDR1 MNHNS and CDR2 SASEGT. The table came from immunoSEQ multiplex PCR; TCRdb's copy has only in-frame clones and leaves some out. The sample carries about 680,000 clones, 74% recorded once. The chain links TRBV6-1 to TRBJ2-5; 14 positions agree with TRBD2. This receptor was taken from a woman in her twenties or thirties in good health. Sequencing was performed on memory CD4+ T cells sorted from blood. Regarding subset: CD45RA-negative fraction. The CDR3: CASTPGTSGGETQYF. The CDR3 DNA follows: TGTGCCAGCACACCCGGGACTAGCGGGGGTGAGACCCAGTACTTC.